Listed below are T cell receptor beta chains from one sample, sequenced in a study of shared clonotypes between healthy human individuals. Repertoires were generated with immunoSEQ multiplex PCR, while TCRdb's copy carries only in-frame clones and drops some. In the table there are 1,500,000 or so clones, roughly 96% of which are singletons. The sequenced material came from naive CD4+ T cells sorted from blood. The receptors were gathered from a man aged 25-45 years in good health. CDR3s include the opening cysteine and the closing phenylalanine or tryptophan.

v_call,j_call,cdr3_aa
TRBV6-1,TRBJ2-7,CASSEVGTKQYF
TRBV13,TRBJ1-2,CASSRPGQSNYGYTF
TRBV5-5,TRBJ1-1,CASSPTNAEAFF
TRBV2,TRBJ1-1,CASTLEEAFF
TRBV5-4,TRBJ2-1,CASSLGRDMGNEQFF
TRBV28,TRBJ1-2,CASSLGQGLYGYTF
TRBV18,TRBJ1-5,CASSPMGDGQPQHF
TRBV27,TRBJ1-2,CASSRDSNYGYTF
TRBV2,TRBJ2-5,CASSIMTSGIETQYF
TRBV7-9,TRBJ2-7,CASSFSGTSGRAYEQYF
TRBV7-9,TRBJ2-5,CASSLAKETRRVQETQYF
TRBV2,TRBJ2-3,CASSGQGSTDTQYF
TRBV5-4,TRBJ2-7,CASSLGGEREFSYEQYF
TRBV7-2,TRBJ1-1,CASSLVFRQNTEAFF
TRBV27,TRBJ2-2,CASKGQGGTGELFF
TRBV15,TRBJ2-3,CATSSLTQDTQYF
TRBV7-9,TRBJ1-5,CASSLAGTSDSNQPQHF
TRBV5-8,TRBJ2-7,CASSPRQGADTYEQYF
TRBV28,TRBJ2-7,CASSALQGLGTYEQYF
TRBV19,TRBJ2-4,CASKSVTGTDIQYF
TRBV7-9,TRBJ2-2,CASSLGTSGKTGELFF
TRBV27,TRBJ1-1,CASSILVGNTEAFF
TRBV6-1,TRBJ2-3,CASSRSIIGDTQYF
TRBV9,TRBJ2-5,CASSLGLAQVPQYF
TRBV19,TRBJ1-5,CASRIGGYSNQPQHF
TRBV5-1,TRBJ2-2,CASSTGLAGVDTGELFF
TRBV2,TRBJ2-7,CASSEGPGQYEQYF
TRBV29-1,TRBJ1-4,CSVGQLDEKLFF
TRBV9,TRBJ2-1,CASSVGGTVNNEQFF
TRBV18,TRBJ1-2,CASSPDRANYGYTF
TRBV25-1,TRBJ2-6,CASTHSSRANVLTF
TRBV20-1,TRBJ1-2,CSPRGSNGYTF
TRBV18,TRBJ2-4,CASSLGAEAKNIQYF
TRBV9,TRBJ2-3,CASSTQGSRVTDTQYF
TRBV11-2,TRBJ1-5,CASSLGDSNQPQHF
TRBV10-3,TRBJ2-1,CAISVLGGSYNEQFF
TRBV7-3,TRBJ2-3,CASSYSGSKDTQYF
TRBV10-1,TRBJ2-3,CASSGPGLGGTDTQYF
TRBV28,TRBJ2-7,CASTDTSSYEQYF
TRBV5-1,TRBJ1-1,CASSLDGDDTEAFF
TRBV5-1,TRBJ2-7,CASSLTDRGVYEQYF
TRBV2,TRBJ2-4,CASSNNDRLDIQYF
TRBV5-4,TRBJ2-7,CASSNADRARYEQYF